The 17 T cell receptor beta chains below come from one sample, sequenced in a study of post-analysis software for immune sequencing data. The study, taken as a whole, reports: In patients, TRBV5-6, TRBV5-1 and TRBV20-1 belonged to about five TRBV segments found more frequently than in controls.

No antigens are known for them. cDNA libraries for TCR beta contained unique molecular identifiers. TCRdb passed the PCR reads through MiXCR, listing each CDR3 protein once. The sample holds about 820,000 distinct CDR3 sequences, roughly half seen once. The sequencing input was blood. The receptors stem from a girl aged 10 to 17 with multiple sclerosis.

The rearrangement joins TRBV20-1 to TRBJ1-6; a possible D gene is TRBD1 (6 bases). Germline lookup yields CDR1 DFQATT and CDR2 SNEGSKA (reference sequence). CDR3 length: 20 residues. The germline V and J ends were trimmed by 3 bases and 7 bases, with 31 bases remaining between them. CDR3 protein: CSARDARWAPGGGRNSPLHF. DNA of the CDR3: TGCAGTGCTAGGGATGCTAGATGGGCCCCTGGCGGGGGGCGCAATTCACCCCTCCACTTT.

The table lists this clonotype with many counts. The chain is built from TRBV18 and TRBJ2-7; 9 bases map to TRBD1. CDR1 and CDR2 from the germline V gene are KGHSH and LQKENI. The CDR3 covers 16 residues. The ends lost 4 bases at V and 4 bases at J; junction bases unmatched: 11. CDR3 nucleotides: TGTGCCAGCTCACGAGGACAGGGGCAAGTAACGTACGAGCAGTACTTC. Translation gives CASSRGQGQVTYEQYF.

V and J are TRBV7-2 and TRBJ2-5; D might be TRBD1 (8 bases). TRBJ2-7 explains the end of the DNA better; the J call may be wrong. This CDR3 has 15 residues. The germline V gene encodes CDR1 SGHTA and CDR2 FQGNSA. DNA of the CDR3: TGTGCCAGCAGCTTAAATACTTACAGGGGGGGCGAGCAGTACTTC. This encodes CASSLNTYRGGEQYF.

The chain has TRBV29-1 and TRBJ2-5; D may be TRBD2 (6 bases). Germline V CDR1 and CDR2: SQVTM, ANQGSEA. The CDR3 is 13 amino acids. V was trimmed by 4 bases and J by 4 bases, leaving 13 bases between them. The CDR3 reads CSVVGRLVETQYF. CDR3 coding DNA: TGCAGCGTTGTCGGGAGACTTGTAGAGACCCAGTACTTC.

The chain joins TRBV5-6 to TRBJ2-1, with 10 bases that match TRBD2. V lost 1 base and J lost 4; bases outside the gene matches: 14. This CDR3 has 19 residues. Germline CDR1 and CDR2: SGHDT and YYEEEE. In nucleotides, the CDR3 is TGTGCCAGCAGCTTGTCACCGGGACTAGCGTATTGGGTTTACAATGAGCAGTTCTTC. Residues: CASSLSPGLAYWVYNEQFF.

The chain uses TRBV4-1 and TRBJ2-5, with D possibly being TRBD2 (6 bases). Germline lookup yields CDR1 MGHRA and CDR2 YSYEKL. This CDR3 has 15 amino acids. V dropped 2 bases and J dropped 4 bases, with 14 bases sitting between them. The CDR3 region has the DNA TGCGCCAGCAGCCAAACCCCCGGGAGCGGAGAGACCCAGTACTTC. Translating gives CASSQTPGSGETQYF.

A few counts support this clonotype. The chain joins TRBV7-9 to TRBJ2-7, with a tentative D call TRBD1 (7 bases). CDR3 length equals 15 residues. The V gene's germline CDR1 is SEHNR and CDR2 FQNEAQ (reference sequence). Trimming took 9 bases from V and 1 from J, leaving 19 bases between them. This chain's CDR3 is CARPEGAHGSYEQYF. CDR3 DNA: TGTGCCAGGCCGGAGGGGGCCCACGGATCCTACGAGCAGTACTTC. Full variable domain (missing parts from reference TRBV7-9 and TRBJ2-7): DTGVSQNPRHKITKRGQNVTFRCDPISEHNRLYWYRQTLGQGPEFLTYFQNEAQLEKSRLLSDRFSAERPKGSFSTLEIQRTEQGDSAMYLCARPEGAHGSYEQYFGPGTRLTVT.

This clonotype was seen only once. This sequence joins TRBV7-2 and TRBJ2-3, with a possible D match to TRBD1 (6 bases). The CDR3 runs to 17 residues. V was trimmed by 1 base and J by 3 bases, leaving 17 bases between them. In germline, CDR1 is SGHTA, CDR2 FQGNSA. The CDR3 DNA reads TGTGCCAGCAGCTTAGGCAGGGGATCCCTTTGGACAGATACGCAGTATTTT. Protein: CASSLGRGSLWTDTQYF.

The chain is built from TRBV6-5 and TRBJ2-7; TRBD1 might be the D (5 bases). V was pared by 0 bases and J by 4 bases, with 16 bases between. This CDR3 has 16 residues. Germline assignment: CDR1 MNHEY and CDR2 SVGAGI. CDR3 coding DNA: TGTGCCAGCAGTTACTCGTCAGGGTCGGCTCCATACGAGCAGTACTTC. Translation gives CASSYSSGSAPYEQYF.

J is TRBJ2-5 and V is TRBV9, with D unresolved. Germline CDR1 SGDLS, CDR2 YYNGEE. The CDR3 sequence is 15 residues long. Trimming took 2 bases from V and 5 from J, leaving 16 bases between them. The CDR3 DNA reads TGTGCCAGCAGCGTTGGAAGGGTAGTCGGGGAGACCCAGTACTTC. Protein sequence: CASSVGRVVGETQYF.

This clonotype has only a few counts. A read error may produce the germline difference seen at one junction end. The genes are TRBV20-1 and TRBJ2-7, with D possibly matching TRBD2 (5 bases). This CDR3 is built from 13 residues. The germline CDR1 and CDR2 sequences are DFQATT and SNEGSKA (reference sequence). CDR3: CSASGVTAYEQYF. The CDR3 bases are TGCAGTGCTAGCGGGGTCACGGCCTATGAGCAGTACTTC.

V gene TRBV20-1 combines with J gene TRBJ2-4; D gene unclear. The DNA matches TRBJ2-7 better at its end, which makes the J call doubtful. The CDR3 contains 13 residues. CDR1 and CDR2 from the germline V gene are DFQATT and SNEGSKA (reference sequence). In nucleotides, the CDR3 is TGCAGTGCTAGAGGCTTCCTTCCCTACGAGCAGTACTTC. Amino acids: CSARGFLPYEQYF.

Only a few counts were recorded for this clonotype. V and J are TRBV6-6 and TRBJ2-3, with 9 bases that match TRBD1. The germline V gene has CDR1 MNHNY and CDR2 SVGAGI (reference sequence). This CDR3 region has 15 residues. V lost 5 bases, J lost 2 bases, and 5 bases stayed unmatched. This CDR3 reads CASSVGQGFTDTQYF. For the CDR3, the DNA is TGTGCCAGCAGTGTGGGACAGGGTTTCACAGATACGCAGTATTTT.

This clonotype was detected only once. This chain joins TRBV3-1 and TRBJ1-6; D call uncertain. The CDR3 runs 16 residues. Trimming took 4 bases from V and 0 from J, leaving 10 bases between them. CDR1 is LGHDT, CDR2 YNNKEL, per germline (reference sequence). This CDR3 is CASSPPRGSYNSPLHF. The CDR3 DNA is TGTGCCAGCAGCCCGCCGCGGGGCTCCTATAATTCACCCCTCCACTTT.

The genes are TRBV4-2 and TRBJ2-7; 13 bases align to TRBD2. The V gene's germline CDR1 is LGHNA and CDR2 YNFKEQ. The junction had 11 bases not matched to a gene; V was cut back by 0 bases and J by 0 bases. This CDR3 has 20 amino acids. This CDR3 is CASSQDQSLAGGPGSYEQYF. CDR3 in DNA: TGTGCCAGCAGCCAAGATCAGTCACTAGCGGGGGGGCCAGGCTCCTACGAGCAGTACTTC.

The sample holds a few counts of this clonotype. The chain carries TRBV9 and TRBJ2-4; D not certain. V was pared by 3 bases and J by 6 bases, with 10 bases between. Germline-derived CDR1 and CDR2 are SGDLS and YYNGEE. This CDR3 is 13 amino acids long. The chain's CDR3 is CASSAGARNIQYF. For the CDR3, the DNA is TGTGCCAGCAGCGCAGGAGCCCGAAACATTCAGTACTTC.

The chain is built from TRBV29-1 and TRBJ2-7, with D uncertain. The germline CDR1 and CDR2 sequences are SQVTM and ANQGSEA. V was shortened by 6 bases and J by 3 bases, with 18 bases between the two germline ends. CDR3 length equals 14 residues. Here the CDR3 DNA reads TGCAGCGTAGCATTACTGACGCCAGACTACGAGCAGTACTTC. Translation gives CSVALLTPDYEQYF.